Listed below are T cell receptor beta chains from one sample, sequenced in a study of blood T cell repertoires in COVID-19. Sequencing was performed with immunoSEQ multiplex PCR; in TCRdb, only in-frame clones are kept and a portion is missing. Here the sample spans around 76,000 clones, about 70% being singletons. What was sequenced was peripheral blood. The receptors come from a woman aged 80 or over with active or convalescent COVID-19. The conserved cysteine and the conserved F or W are not part of the CDR3 here.

V gene	CDR3 protein
TRBV5-6	ASSFLREFGNTIY
TRBV5-1	ASSLAGSGTNYEQY
TRBV18	ASSNLTGPYEQY
TRBV6-6	ASTIRRGRSTDTQY
TRBV27	ASSSGGFSGNTIY
TRBV4-2	ASSPGLAGSSQY
TRBV5-6	ASSLAGGAMGDTQY
TRBV7-8	ASSEEWSDNEQF
TRBV6-6	ASSYGQGRGEKLF
TRBV6-1	ASSALGLAGGGEQF
TRBV6-6	ASSSTSGGSDTQY
TRBV27	ASSLGQGANEQF
TRBV28	ASSSGQSGYT
TRBV3-1/TRBV3-2	ASSQDLRGSQH
TRBV19	ASSSRTGRETQY
TRBV19	ASSRDRGITEAF
TRBV9	ASSVNSPHNVRSLEY
TRBV30	AWSAPGPPGTEAF
TRBV7-6	ASSPGTSGGVSYNEQF
TRBV10-3	AIGTQGGRAATRHTEAF
TRBV20-1	SARQGSPLH
TRBV30	AWSAIFIGQGSYEQY
TRBV7-2	ASSLGMREGSTEAF
TRBV5-1	ASSLAREYEQY
TRBV2	ASSLQLAGYGYT
TRBV30	AWSRGGEGETQY
TRBV5-4	ASSPRTSGGDTQY
TRBV5-1	ASSSGGHGYT
TRBV6-2/TRBV6-3	ASSYFLNQPQH
TRBV7-8	ASSSLGGVSTDTQY
TRBV12-3/TRBV12-4	ASSLTGYNEQF
TRBV5-6	ASSPGNNEQF
TRBV7-3	ASSTGGGTDTQY
TRBV1	TSSQGRWGDLGEAF
TRBV7-2	ASSTTGTSYDTQY
TRBV28	ASSIPGAIYGYT
TRBV12-3/TRBV12-4	ASSTHLDSEQF
TRBV18	ASSPDRDNEQF
TRBV3-1/TRBV3-2	ASSQDRVLRGYQPQH
TRBV2	ASSARDRRLTDTQY
TRBV15	ATSRDGGRLKTQY
TRBV6-5	ASSSHTLNSPLH
TRBV10-3	AISSYPMLSTDTQY
TRBV5-1	ASTAGLSETQY
TRBV20-1	SASTSVLGTGELF
TRBV5-5	ASSFQQPTDTQY
TRBV6-6	ASSGSGGGNQPQH
TRBV30	AWSETSQGNQPQH
TRBV28	ASMGGDPEAF
TRBV30	AWSVGSSPF
TRBV12-3/TRBV12-4	ASSFQGDEQY
TRBV29-1	SVGTGFGYT
TRBV11-2	ASSFGSNEKLF
TRBV2	ASSETWTGGGDGYT
TRBV7-2	ASSLVGGQGSNQPQH